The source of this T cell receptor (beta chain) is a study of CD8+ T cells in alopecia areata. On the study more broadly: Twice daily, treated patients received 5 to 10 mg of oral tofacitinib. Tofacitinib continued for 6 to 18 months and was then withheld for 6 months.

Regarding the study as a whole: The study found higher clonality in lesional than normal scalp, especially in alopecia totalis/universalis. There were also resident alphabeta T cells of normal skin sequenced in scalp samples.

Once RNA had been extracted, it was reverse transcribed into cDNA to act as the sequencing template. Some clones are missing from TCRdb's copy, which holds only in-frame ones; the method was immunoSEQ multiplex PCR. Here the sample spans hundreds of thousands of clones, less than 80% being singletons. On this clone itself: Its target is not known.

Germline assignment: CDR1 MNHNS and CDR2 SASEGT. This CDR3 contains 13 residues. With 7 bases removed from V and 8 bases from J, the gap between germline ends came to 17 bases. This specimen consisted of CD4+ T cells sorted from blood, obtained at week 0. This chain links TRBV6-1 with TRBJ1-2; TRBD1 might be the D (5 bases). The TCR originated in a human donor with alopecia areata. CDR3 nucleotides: TGTGCCAGCACCCGACAGCCAACCGAAGGCTACACCTTC. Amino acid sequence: CASTRQPTEGYTF.